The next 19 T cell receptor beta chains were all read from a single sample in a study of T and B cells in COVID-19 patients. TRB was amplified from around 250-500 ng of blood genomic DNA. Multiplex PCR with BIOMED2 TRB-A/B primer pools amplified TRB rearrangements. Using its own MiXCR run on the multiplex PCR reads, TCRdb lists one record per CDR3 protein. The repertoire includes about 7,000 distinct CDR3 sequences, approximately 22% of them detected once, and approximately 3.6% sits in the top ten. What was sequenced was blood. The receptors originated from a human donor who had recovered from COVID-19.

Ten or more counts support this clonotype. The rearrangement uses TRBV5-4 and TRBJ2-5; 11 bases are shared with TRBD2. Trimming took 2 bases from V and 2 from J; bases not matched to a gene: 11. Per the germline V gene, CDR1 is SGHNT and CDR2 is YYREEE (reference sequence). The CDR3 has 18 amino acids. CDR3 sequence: CASSLGPSGRTLQETQYF. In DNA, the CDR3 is TGTGCCAGCAGCTTAGGGCCTAGCGGGAGGACTTTACAAGAGACCCAGTACTTC.

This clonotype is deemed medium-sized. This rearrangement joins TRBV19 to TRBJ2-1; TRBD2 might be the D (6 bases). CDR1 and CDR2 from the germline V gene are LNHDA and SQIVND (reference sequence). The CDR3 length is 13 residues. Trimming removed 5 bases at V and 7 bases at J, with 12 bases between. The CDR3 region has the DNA TGTGCCAGTAGTCGGGGGAGGAGAAATGAGCAGTTCTTC. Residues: CASSRGRRNEQFF.

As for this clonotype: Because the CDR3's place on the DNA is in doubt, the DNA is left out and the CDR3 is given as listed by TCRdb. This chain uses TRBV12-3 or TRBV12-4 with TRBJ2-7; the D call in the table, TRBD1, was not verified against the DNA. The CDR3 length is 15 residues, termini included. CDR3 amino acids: CASSLVGQGAYEQNF.

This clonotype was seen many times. The CDR3 DNA reads TGTGCCAGCAGCTACTCCGGGTCTACAGATACGCAGTATTTT. This encodes CASSYSGSTDTQYF. The genes are TRBV7-9 and TRBJ2-3; D not resolved. CDR1 SEHNR and CDR2 FQNEAQ come from the germline V gene (reference sequence). This CDR3 contains 14 residues. Trimming took off 4 bases at V and 3 bases at J, with 11 bases between the two ends. Based on the CDR3 plus reference TRBV7-9 and TRBJ2-3, the full variable domain is DTGVSQNPRHKITKRGQNVTFRCDPISEHNRLYWYRQTLGQGPEFLTYFQNEAQLEKSRLLSDRFSAERPKGSFSTLEIQRTEQGDSAMYLCASSYSGSTDTQYFGPGTRLTVL.

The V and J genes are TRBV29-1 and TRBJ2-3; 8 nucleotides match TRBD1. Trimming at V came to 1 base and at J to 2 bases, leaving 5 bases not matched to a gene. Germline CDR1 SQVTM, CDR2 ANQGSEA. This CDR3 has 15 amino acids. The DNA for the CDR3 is TGCAGCGTTGAAGGGGGCAGGGGGCCCACAGATACGCAGTATTTT. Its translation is CSVEGGRGPTDTQYF.

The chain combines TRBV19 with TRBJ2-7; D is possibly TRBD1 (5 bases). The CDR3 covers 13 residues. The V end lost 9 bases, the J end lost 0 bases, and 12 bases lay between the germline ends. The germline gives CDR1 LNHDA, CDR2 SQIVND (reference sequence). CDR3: CASRDSSSYEQYF. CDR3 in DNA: TGTGCCAGCCGCGACAGTAGCTCCTACGAGCAGTACTTC.

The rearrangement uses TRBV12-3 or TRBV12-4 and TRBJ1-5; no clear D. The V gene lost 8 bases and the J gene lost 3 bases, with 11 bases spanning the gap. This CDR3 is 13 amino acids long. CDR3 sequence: CASGDGPNQPQHF. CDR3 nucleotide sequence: TGTGCCAGCGGTGACGGGCCCAATCAGCCCCAGCATTTT.

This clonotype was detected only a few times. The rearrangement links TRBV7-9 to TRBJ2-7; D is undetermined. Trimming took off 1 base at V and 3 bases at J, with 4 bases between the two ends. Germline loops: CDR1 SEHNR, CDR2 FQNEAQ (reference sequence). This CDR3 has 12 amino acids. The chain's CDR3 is CASSLVHYEQYF. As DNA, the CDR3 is TGTGCCAGCAGCTTAGTACACTACGAGCAGTACTTC.

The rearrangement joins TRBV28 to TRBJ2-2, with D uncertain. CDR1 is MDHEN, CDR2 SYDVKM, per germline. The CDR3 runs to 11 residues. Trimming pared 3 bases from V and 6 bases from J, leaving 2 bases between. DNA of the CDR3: TGTGCCAGCAGTTTCCCCGGGGAGCTGTTTTTT. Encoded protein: CASSFPGELFF.

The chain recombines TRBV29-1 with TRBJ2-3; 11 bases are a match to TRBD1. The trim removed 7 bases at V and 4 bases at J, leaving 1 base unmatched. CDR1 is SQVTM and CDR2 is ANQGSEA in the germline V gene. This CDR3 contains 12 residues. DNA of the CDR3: TGCAGCGCGGGACAGGGGGCAGATACGCAGTATTTT. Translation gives CSAGQGADTQYF.

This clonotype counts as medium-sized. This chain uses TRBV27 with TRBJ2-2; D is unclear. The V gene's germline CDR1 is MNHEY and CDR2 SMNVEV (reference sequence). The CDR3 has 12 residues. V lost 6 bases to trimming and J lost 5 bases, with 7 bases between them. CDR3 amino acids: CASRRNTGELFF. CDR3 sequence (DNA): TGTGCCAGCAGGAGGAATACCGGGGAGCTGTTTTTT.

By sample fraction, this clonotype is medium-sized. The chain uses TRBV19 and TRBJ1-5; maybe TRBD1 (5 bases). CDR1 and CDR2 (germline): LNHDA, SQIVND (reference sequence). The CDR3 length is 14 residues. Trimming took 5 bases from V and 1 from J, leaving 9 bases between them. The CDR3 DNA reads TGTGCCAGTAGTGCCCAGGGAAGCAATCAGCCCCAGCATTTT. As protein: CASSAQGSNQPQHF.

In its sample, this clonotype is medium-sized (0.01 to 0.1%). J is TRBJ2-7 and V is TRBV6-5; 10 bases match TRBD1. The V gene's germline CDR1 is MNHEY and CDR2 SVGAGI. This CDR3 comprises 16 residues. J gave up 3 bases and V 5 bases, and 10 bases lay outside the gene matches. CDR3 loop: CASSRAGTGEGYEQYF. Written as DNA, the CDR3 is TGTGCCAGCAGTAGAGCCGGGACAGGGGAGGGCTACGAGCAGTACTTC.

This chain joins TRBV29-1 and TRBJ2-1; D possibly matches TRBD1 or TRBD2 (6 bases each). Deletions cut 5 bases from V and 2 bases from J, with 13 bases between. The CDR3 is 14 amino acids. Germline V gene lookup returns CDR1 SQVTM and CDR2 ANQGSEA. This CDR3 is CSVRGLGTYNEQFF. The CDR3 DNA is TGCAGCGTTCGGGGGCTAGGTACCTACAATGAGCAGTTCTTC.

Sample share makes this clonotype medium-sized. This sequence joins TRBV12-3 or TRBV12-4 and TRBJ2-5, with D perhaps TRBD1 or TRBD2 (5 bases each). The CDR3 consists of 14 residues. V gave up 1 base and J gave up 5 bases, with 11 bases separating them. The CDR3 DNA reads TGTGCCAGCAGTTTAGGAGGGGCTTCGGAGACCCAGTACTTC. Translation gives CASSLGGASETQYF.

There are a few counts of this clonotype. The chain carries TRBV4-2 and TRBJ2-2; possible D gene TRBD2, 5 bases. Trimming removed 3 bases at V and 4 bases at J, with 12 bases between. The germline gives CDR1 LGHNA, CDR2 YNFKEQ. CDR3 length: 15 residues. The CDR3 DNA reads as TGTGCCAGCAGCCATTTCACTAGTAGCACCGGGGAGCTGTTTTTT. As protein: CASSHFTSSTGELFF.

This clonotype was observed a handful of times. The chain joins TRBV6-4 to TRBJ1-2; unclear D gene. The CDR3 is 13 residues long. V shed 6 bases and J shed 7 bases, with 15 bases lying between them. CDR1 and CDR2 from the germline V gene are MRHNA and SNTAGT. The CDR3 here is CASSLIEGGGYTF. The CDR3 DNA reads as TGTGCCAGCAGCCTAATAGAGGGAGGTGGCTACACCTTC.

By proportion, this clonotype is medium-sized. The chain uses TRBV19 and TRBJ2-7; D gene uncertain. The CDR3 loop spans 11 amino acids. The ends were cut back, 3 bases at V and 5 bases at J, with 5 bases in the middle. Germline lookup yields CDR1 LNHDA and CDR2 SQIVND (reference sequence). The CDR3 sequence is CASSIDHEQYF. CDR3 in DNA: TGTGCCAGTAGTATCGACCACGAGCAGTACTTC. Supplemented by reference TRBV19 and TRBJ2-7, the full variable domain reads DGGITQSPKYLFRKEGQNVTLSCEQNLNHDAMYWYRQDPGQGLRLIYYSQIVNDFQKGDIAEGYSVSREKKESFPLTVTSAQKNPTAFYLCASSIDHEQYFGPGTRLTVT.

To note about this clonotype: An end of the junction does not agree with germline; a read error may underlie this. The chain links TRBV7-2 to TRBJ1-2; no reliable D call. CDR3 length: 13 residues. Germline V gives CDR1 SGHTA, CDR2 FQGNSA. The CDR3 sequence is CASSYVKAYSYTF. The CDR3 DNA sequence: TGTGCCAGCAGCTATGTGAAAGCCTATAGCTACACCTTC.